Sequencing of this TCR beta chain was carried out in a study of cytomegalovirus exposure and HLA in healthy donors (dated by TCRdb to between 2016 and 2019). Regarding the complete study: According to an earlier analysis of 587 of the donors, 150 million to 200 million T cells yielded 117 million unique TCR beta sequences and 276 Gb of sequence data. Of the roughly 400 genotyped donors, about 80% fell in the genetic ancestry cluster associated with self-reported Caucasian donors. The study combined high-throughput TCR immunosequencing, statistical association of individual TCRs with disease status, and machine learning to predict cytomegalovirus infection status. Class I and class II HLA loci were covered by the typing at four-digit resolution. The T cell repertoires of some 700 subjects were profiled by immunosequencing and related to cytomegalovirus serostatus. An early release covering over 500 HLA-typed donors comprised around 300 gigabases of sequencing data and 85 million or so unique TCR sequences. Donor age, sex, ethnicity and CMV serostatus were collected together with the repertoire data. Five DR-DQ haplotypes were handled as single units for association and clustering because linkage in the cohort was strong. A later analysis re-analyzed previously published TCR beta repertoires from roughly 600 donors and added high-resolution HLA genotyping to study TCR occurrence patterns. The study was designed to test whether signatures of past pathogen exposure could be identified by cataloging public T cell receptors. To decide whether each TCR beta V gene segment behaved as functional or pseudogenic, an earlier analysis of approximately 600 of the donors relied on high-throughput TCR beta sequencing. Besides the first cohort of some 670 subjects, a separate validation cohort made up of about 120 different subjects was used. In the later analysis, no new phenotypic data were used to find candidate immune exposures; instead, reliance was placed on TCR beta sequences and their occurrence across donors. Every discovery cohort repertoire had been produced on one sequencing platform. Across approximately 400 genotyped donors of the cohort, an average of roughly 230,000 unique TCR beta nucleotide sequences per donor were sequenced, and around 19% of those sequences were non-productive. Genome-wide SNP genotypes for about 65% of the roughly 670 donors were used in a later genetic analysis, which treated that subset as a discovery cohort. Typing coverage varied by locus: roughly 620-640 donors for A, B, C, DRB1 and DQB1; roughly 510 for DQA1; some 610 for DPA1; around 450 for DPB1.

Concerning this clone itself: Its antigen is still unknown. Qualities for individual bases were not recorded, and no much larger clone is one base off.

Relative to germline, V is 2 bases shorter and J is 3 bases shorter, with 8 bases between their ends. The germline V gene provides CDR1 MNHEY and CDR2 SVGAGI. The CDR3 starts with the cysteine, ends with the phenylalanine, and has 14 residues. The only DNA kept is the CDR3, 42 bases in frame from the first base. The cohort comprised approximately 700 healthy bone marrow donors. All cohort members were sampled while nominally healthy, although unrecorded immune exposures were likely present. The donor tested CMV seropositive, placing the donor among the 250 to 350 seropositive members of the cohort. A peripheral blood sample was provided by each donor, and peripheral blood mononuclear cells were used for TCR beta sequencing. Genomic DNA was extracted from the blood cell samples with the Qiagen DNeasy Blood Extraction Kit. Paper-wide results and their limitations: In a later analysis, around 15,000 TCR beta sequences were associated with specific HLA alleles at a false discovery rate of 0.05. Sequencing depth was assumed to be roughly uniform across donors in the presence/absence analyses, though that assumption may not hold. Compared with the roughly 700-donor mean, donors in an Asian-associated ancestry cluster had fewer N-insertions in productive TCRs, according to a later genetic analysis. When HLA alleles, especially DR and DQ, strongly co-occurred, TCR associations were difficult to assign to individual alleles. Some IMGT-functional V segments, including TRBV6-2 and TRBV6-3, could not be told apart with the 87-base-pair reads, so those segments were excluded. In the study, 150 to 200 TCR beta chains were listed as associated with cytomegalovirus. In a later genetic analysis, a missense DCLRE1C variant was associated with V-gene and J-gene trimming of TCR beta chains, and the association was replicated in an independent cohort. CMV serostatus was the only immune exposure information available for the cohort. Compared with equally common non-associated chains, HLA-associated TCR beta chains in a later analysis were more clonally expanded and had lower generation probabilities. In a later analysis, TCR association rates were found to vary across HLA loci, with the most associated TCRs seen for DRB1 alleles and the fewest for HLA-C alleles. In a later analysis, most CMV-associated TCR beta chains were found to appear HLA-restricted, with HLA associations seemingly driven largely by CMV exposure. Several of the top co-occurrence clusters appeared to be linked to parvovirus B19, influenza, CMV and Epstein-Barr virus, according to a later analysis. A group of highly shared sequence variants was considered likely to be a technical artifact of the sequencing pipeline. The authors suggested that the approach could potentially be generalized to other disease states and immunological phenotypes. Correlated functional status among segregating V segments might be attributable to linkage disequilibrium, but an unknown experimental factor could not be ruled out. While some public TCRs were present in many individuals, most TCR sequences turned up only very rarely across donors. Because some donors lacked HLA typing at each locus, the association tests relied only on the typed subset. This cohort had only TCR beta chains sequenced, and the lack of alpha or paired-chain data limited which features could be detected. A few of the identified cytomegalovirus-associated TCR beta chains were confirmed in vitro to be specific for cytomegalovirus antigens. Over 15 rarely observed V segments, including chromosome 9 orphons, were excluded from the earlier analysis of about 610 of the donors because counts were too low. In an earlier analysis of about 600 of the donors, most TCR beta V segments appeared in productive rearrangements about 87% or about 30% of the time, broadly matching IMGT annotations. A further reported finding was that TCR beta sequences accurately predicted the HLA-A and HLA-B alleles for most subjects in the first cohort. Cytomegalovirus status was reported to be diagnosed by the classifier with high specificity and sensitivity in both the original and validation cohorts.

Library construction relied on the immunoSEQ multiplex PCR assay. The multiplex PCR relied on a mix of 60 forward primers for TCR Vbeta segments and 13 reverse primers for TCR Jbeta segments. Amplification of the CDR3 region of rearranged TCR beta genes was performed with a multiplex PCR assay on genomic DNA. The Illumina HiSeq System was used to sequence the amplified TCR beta libraries as 87-base-pair reads. Processing in the source paper ran as follows. Across the 700 or so repertoires, a later analysis counted tens of millions of unique TCR beta chains, roughly 11 million of which were shared by at least two donors. A nearest-neighbor algorithm error-corrected the raw reads and collapsed the reads into unique sequences, merging closely related sequences to remove PCR and sequencing errors. V, D and J gene segments were assigned by aligning CDR3 sequences to IMGT reference sequences. For a sequence to be retained, a match of at least six nucleotides was required to both a V gene segment and a J gene segment. Rearrangements were called productive when the CDR3 lacked stop codons and stayed in frame with V and J; all others were non-productive. Following IMGT convention, CDR3 was defined as the stretch from the second conserved V-encoded cysteine to the conserved J-encoded phenylalanine. The earlier analysis of about 620 of the donors excluded sequences that lacked an unambiguous match to a single V gene segment. In an earlier analysis of 450 to 750 of the donors, a V segment was called functional when productive rearrangements were above 56.7%, and segregating when the standard deviation between donors exceeded 5%. A statistical classification framework was developed to diagnose cytomegalovirus status using the catalog of TCR beta chain sequences. In a later analysis, TCR nucleotide sequences were compared against IMGT/GENE-DB human TR gene sequences so that V and J genes could be assigned. A later analysis assigned CDR3 sequences and most-parsimonious VDJ recombination scenarios with the TCRdist pipeline. In a later analysis, each TCR beta chain was defined by its CDR3 amino acid sequence together with its V-gene family, and reads without a unique V-gene family were excluded. In a later analysis, approximately 590 highly shared, low-generation-probability nucleotide sequences were removed to address suspected cross-contamination and a sequencing artifact. For each public chain, a later analysis derived a clonal expansion index from normalized ranks of inferred template counts within each repertoire. Generation probabilities in a later analysis came from a VDJ recombination model fitted to out-of-frame rearrangements, and those results were checked against IGoR. In a later analysis, hypergeometric tests were used to score TCR-TCR, TCR-HLA and TCR-CMV co-occurrence, with a repertoire-size bias correction applied to TCR pairs. A later analysis estimated false discovery rates by permuting HLA or CMV assignments 20 times. In a later analysis, co-occurring TCRs were grouped using DBSCAN, and TCRdist sequence similarity was added for clustering within HLA-allele-positive subsets. Repertoires with fewer than 30,000 or more than 120,000 public chains, plus five repertoires with anomalous nucleotide sharing, were excluded from co-occurrence clustering. TCRdb mirrors the immuneACCESS table, restricted to in-frame sequences. Some clones are absent from its copies; in checked studies, under half trace to an unresolved V gene, and the reason for the others is unknown. V, J and clone size were drawn from that table, and D and trimming were deduced from the DNA. Within this sample are 100,000 to 150,000 clones, with 80% of them counted one time only. The ten most abundant clones make up 8.9% of the sample.

The sequenced sample consisted of PBMCs. This receptor was identified in a man younger than 40 in good health and CMV-seropositive. Here the chain combines TRBV6-5 and TRBJ2-1, and perhaps TRBD1 as D gene, on 5 matching bases. CDR3 region: CASSYRGLYNEQFF. The DNA sequence is TGTGCCAGCAGTTACAGGGGCCTCTACAATGAGCAGTTCTTC.